This TCR beta chain was sequenced during a study of blood T cells in healthy people across ages. In this sample, this clonotype turned up many times. Its antigen is not identified. Study outcomes and limitations: Roughly linearly, TCR beta diversity per million T cells fell as age increased.

V was pared by 0 bases and J by 7 bases, with 14 bases between. Per germline, CDR1 SGHRS and CDR2 YFSETQ. CDR3 length equals 14 residues. Combining a sample-barcoded 5' primer with a J-beta primer mix, a second PCR ran for about 6 to 12 cycles. MiXCR was run by TCRdb on the 5' RACE reads, yielding one entry per CDR3 protein. The profile shows hundreds of thousands of distinct CDR3 sequences, roughly 41% of them singletons. Sample: blood. This receptor was taken from a man older than 75 in good health. The rearrangement uses TRBV5-1 and TRBJ2-7; D might be TRBD1 or TRBD2, each matching 5 bases. The CDR3 DNA reads as TGCGCCAGCAGCTTGGATCCGGGGCGCTTAGAGCAGTACTTC. Its translation is CASSLDPGRLEQYF.